This TCR beta chain originates from a study of Graves' ophthalmopathy and Graves' hyperthyroidism (dated by TCRdb to 2016 to 2019). For the study in its entirety: Hyperthyroidism was defined as stable when no progression to ophthalmopathy occurred within 18 months of follow-up. In total, under 150 blood samples were TCR-sequenced: around 42 ophthalmopathy, 80 or so hyperthyroidism and roughly 17 hyperthyroidism-to-ophthalmopathy patients. A discovery set of 90 to 100 patients (around 45 ophthalmopathy, 57 stable hyperthyroidism) was enrolled to explore V-J signatures distinguishing ophthalmopathy from hyperthyroidism. TCR beta repertoire signatures were used to distinguish Graves' ophthalmopathy from Graves' hyperthyroidism and to predict progression to ophthalmopathy. In about 6 hyperthyroidism patients, the T-cell repertoire of thyroid tissue was compared with the T-cell repertoire of blood. The independent validation cohort included about 19 hyperthyroidism patients plus 17 patients who later progressed from hyperthyroidism to ophthalmopathy. After sampling, hyperthyroidism patients received methimazole starting at 30 mg daily, and ophthalmopathy patients received high-dose intravenous methylprednisolone. Here is what the overall study found, with its caveats: Most of the expanded thyroid clonotypes with a frequency above 0.001 were also detected in blood, and it was suggested that the thyroid immune response may be reflected by blood repertoires. No statistical method was used to predetermine the sample size, and group allocation was not hidden from the investigators. In cross-validation, the 13-signature model distinguished ophthalmopathy from stable hyperthyroidism with around 90% sensitivity and about 81% specificity, while in the test set the corresponding values were about 80% and 75%. In validation, the model predicted ophthalmopathy progression with 55% to 71% sensitivity and around 72% specificity; roughly 11 predicted patients were CT-confirmed with GO in a median of roughly 6.8 months.

Note on this clonotype: The antigen it binds to is not known. Per-base quality was not reported, and no clone a single base away is much larger than it.

Taken from cysteine to phenylalanine, the CDR3 has 17 residues. Only the CDR3 region is kept as DNA, spanning 51 bases read in frame from base 1. Trimmed from V: 5 bases; trimmed from J: 5 bases; junction bases lacking a gene match: 13. The germline V gene sets CDR1 to SGHTA and CDR2 to FQGTGA. For repertoire sequencing, the TCR beta CDR3 regions were amplified from RNA transcripts. The first round was an RT-PCR using HTBI primers with the Qiagen OneStep RT-PCR kit, and this first round was followed by a second-round multiplex PCR, then size selection and purification. Libraries were sequenced paired-end with 100 bp reads on an Illumina HiSeq2000. In the original analysis: SOAPnuke was used to process the reads, removing any read that contained adapters or uncalled bases, had a mean Phred below 15, or lacked an exact match to the constant primer or identifier. High-quality paired reads were merged with COPE v1.2.5. Clonotypes were defined as unique nucleotide sequences and were aligned to IMGT TRB V, D and J references using MiTCR v1.1. The analysis was limited to V-J combinations with a frequency above 0.0001, which together covered 98% to 99.2% of repertoires. A TCR clonal expansion and chaos score per V-J combination was defined as the ratio of F50 clonal expansion to chaos observed in the TCRdist matrix. Welch's t-statistics and random forest were used to narrow the features down to approximately 13 V-J combinations, which were then fed into a naive Bayes classifier. The Morisita-Horn index was used to measure how similar the thyroid and blood repertoires were. TCRdb cleaned the public reads at Q25 with fastp, built clones with MiXCR and kept in-frame beta chains. Each record represents a unique CDR3 protein, reported with the most common genes and DNA among its rows. These V and J calls derive from TCRdb rather than the authors' analysis. The sample has roughly 1.1 million distinct CDR3 sequences on record, about 36% of them singletons. The top ten clonotypes cover around 10% of the sample.

Hyperthyroidism patients were newly diagnosed, with disease duration under 2 months, and aged 18 to 65 years. Patients with other autoimmune diseases, uncontrolled infections, pregnancy or lactation were excluded from the study. Diagnosis relied on clinical symptoms, serum thyroxine, TRAb, thyroid ultrasound and orbital computed tomography. Total RNA was extracted using Trizol reagent, and RNA quality was checked on an Agilent 2100 Bioanalyzer. Rearrangement joined TRBV7-3 to TRBJ2-5; 11 middle bases align to TRBD2. The specimen sequenced was peripheral blood or thyroid tissue (not recorded which). The clonotype was recovered from an adult man with Graves' hyperthyroidism. The nucleotides are TGTGCCAGCAGCAAAGGCCTTAGCGGGAGGGCCGGGGAGACCCAGTACTTC. This encodes CASSKGLSGRAGETQYF.